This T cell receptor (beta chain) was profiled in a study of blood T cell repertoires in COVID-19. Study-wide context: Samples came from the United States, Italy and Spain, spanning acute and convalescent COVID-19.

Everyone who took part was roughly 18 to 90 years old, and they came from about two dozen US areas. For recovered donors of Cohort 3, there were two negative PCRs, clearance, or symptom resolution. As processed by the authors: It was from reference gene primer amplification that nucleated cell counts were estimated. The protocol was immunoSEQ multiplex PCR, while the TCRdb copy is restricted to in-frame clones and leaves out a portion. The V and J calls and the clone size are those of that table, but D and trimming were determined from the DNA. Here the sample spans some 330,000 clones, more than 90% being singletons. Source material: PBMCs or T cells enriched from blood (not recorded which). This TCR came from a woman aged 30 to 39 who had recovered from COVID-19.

The CDR3 DNA sequence: TGCAGCGTTGGACAGCCACCCTACAATGAGCAGTTCTTC. Its protein is CSVGQPPYNEQFF. V and J are TRBV29-1 and TRBJ2-1; a possible D gene is TRBD1 (5 bases). V was cut by 4 bases and J by 2 bases, with 9 bases left in between. Germline assignment: CDR1 SQVTM and CDR2 ANQGSEA. The CDR3 loop spans 13 amino acids.